A selection of T cell receptor beta chains follows, all from one sample in a study of Ad26.COV2.S vaccination and SARS-CoV-2 variants. Produced via immunoSEQ multiplex PCR; TCRdb's table is partial and in-frame only. The sample records roughly 300,000 clones, about 85% being singletons. The material sequenced was peripheral blood, taken in a trial of Ad26.COV2.S vaccine versus placebo. The receptors were sampled from a person between 18 and 59 years old who received the Ad26.COV2.S COVID-19 vaccine or a placebo. The CDR3 runs from the conserved cysteine through the conserved F or W. The D gene is left open where the match is weak. A row's size may be missing; if present it is once, few, many or a size class.

V gene	clone size	D gene	J gene	CDR3 length	CDR3 protein	CDR3 DNA
TRBV7-2	.	TRBD2	TRBJ2-3	16	CASSLSMSSGPDTQYF	TGTGCCAGCAGCTTATCCATGAGTAGCGGGCCAGATACGCAGTATTTT
TRBV5-1	.	TRBD1	TRBJ2-2	15	CASLARGSNTGELFF	TGCGCCAGCCTCGCCAGGGGGTCGAACACCGGGGAGCTGTTTTTT
TRBV4-3	once	.	TRBJ2-7	13	CASSPDLSYEQYF	TGCGCCAGCAGCCCTGACCTCTCCTACGAGCAGTACTTC
TRBV5-1	.	.	TRBJ2-1	14	CASSQEARRPEQFF	TGCGCCAGCAGCCAGGAAGCCCGGCGGCCTGAGCAGTTCTTC
TRBV20-1	.	.	TRBJ1-5	17	CSASPDGGGAKGQPQHF	TGCAGTGCTAGTCCAGATGGGGGCGGAGCCAAGGGTCAGCCCCAGCATTTT
TRBV6-2/TRBV6-3	few	.	TRBJ2-2	14	CASSYSSDTGELFF	TGTGCCAGCAGTTACTCGTCAGACACCGGGGAGCTGTTTTTT
TRBV2	.	.	TRBJ2-1	13	CASGVGLYNEQFF	TGTGCCAGCGGGGTAGGACTCTACAATGAGCAGTTCTTC
TRBV18	.	.	TRBJ1-5	15	CASSPYGNSNQPQHF	TGTGCCAGCTCACCGTACGGAAATAGCAATCAGCCCCAGCATTTT
TRBV19	.	.	TRBJ1-1	17	CASSPSHTTQGGTEAFF	TGTGCCAGTAGCCCTTCACATACCACACAGGGTGGGACTGAAGCTTTCTTT
TRBV11-2	once	.	TRBJ2-7	12	CASSPERLGQYF	TGTGCCAGCAGCCCGGAGCGACTCGGGCAGTACTTC
TRBV21-1	.	.	TRBJ2-1	16	CASRNGRFKGNNEQFF	TGTGCCAGCAGGAACGGCAGGTTTAAAGGCAACAATGAGCAGTTCTTC
TRBV6-2/TRBV6-3	.	.	TRBJ2-2	17	CASSYSPYNQNTGELFF	TGTGCCAGCAGTTACAGCCCCTACAATCAAAACACCGGGGAGCTGTTTTTT
TRBV27	.	.	TRBJ2-7	14	CASSNIQAAYEQYF	TGTGCCAGCAGCAACATTCAGGCAGCCTACGAGCAGTACTTC
TRBV15	.	.	TRBJ2-1	16	CATSAVGQGHYNEQFF	TGTGCCACCAGCGCCGTGGGGCAGGGCCACTACAATGAGCAGTTCTTC
TRBV7-9	few	.	TRBJ1-2	13	CASSPDGIYGYTF	TGTGCCAGCAGCCCGGACGGAATCTATGGCTACACCTTC
TRBV14	.	.	TRBJ2-7	13	CASSLDLFYEQYF	TGTGCCAGCAGCCTGGACCTTTTCTACGAGCAGTACTTC
TRBV30	.	TRBD2	TRBJ2-7	14	CAWLRDYDSYEQYF	TGTGCCTGGCTCCGGGACTACGACTCCTACGAGCAGTACTTC
TRBV4-2	.	.	TRBJ2-1	14	CASSQRGTDNEQFF	TGTGCCAGCAGCCAGAGGGGGACTGACAATGAGCAGTTCTTC
TRBV5-6	.	.	TRBJ2-7	19	CASSLTPDYRHRDSYEQYF	TGTGCCAGCAGCTTGACCCCCGACTACCGGCATAGAGACTCCTACGAGCAGTACTTC
TRBV7-2	.	.	TRBJ2-1	14	CASSFRGSFHEQFF	TGTGCCAGCAGCTTCCGCGGAAGTTTCCATGAGCAGTTCTTC
TRBV6-6	.	TRBD1	TRBJ1-2	11	CASSRTGGYTF	TGTGCCAGCAGTAGGACAGGGGGCTACACCTTC
TRBV5-8	.	.	TRBJ1-2	13	CASSLLINYGYTF	TGTGCCAGCAGCTTGTTAATCAACTATGGCTACACCTTC
TRBV11-2	.	TRBD2	TRBJ2-7	16	CASSPELAGGTYEQYF	TGTGCCAGCAGCCCCGAACTAGCGGGGGGGACCTACGAGCAGTACTTC
TRBV27	.	TRBD2	TRBJ2-3	14	CASRLAGGRDTQYF	TGTGCCAGCAGGCTAGCGGGAGGACGAGATACGCAGTATTTT
TRBV5-1	few	.	TRBJ2-2	14	CATSRYANTGELFF	TGCGCCACCAGTCGGTACGCGAACACCGGGGAGCTGTTTTTT
TRBV7-9	.	.	TRBJ1-3	16	CASSSGAPATGNTIYF	TGTGCCAGCAGCTCCGGGGCCCCGGCTACTGGAAACACCATATATTTT
TRBV7-8	.	.	TRBJ2-1	13	CASSPGGDYEQFF	TGTGCCAGCAGCCCCGGAGGTGACTATGAGCAGTTCTTC